Described below is a single T cell receptor (beta chain) sequence and its context. The antigen remains unidentified. Primers: 60 Vbeta forward and 13 Jbeta reverse. Profiled with immunoSEQ multiplex PCR; TCRdb holds only in-frame clones, not every one. The sample is made up of about 74,000 clones, and the top ten hold 6.5% to 8.5% of it. The sample belongs to a study of cytomegalovirus exposure and HLA in healthy donors. About the research overall: Researchers previously reported finding roughly 120 million unique TCR beta sequences from approximately 200 million T cells. The Caucasian-associated ancestry cluster contained approximately 81% of the 398 genotyped donors.

Germline CDR1 and CDR2: LNHDA and SQIVND (reference sequence). V was shortened by 10 bases and J by 0 bases, with 16 bases between the two germline ends. The CDR3 is 14 amino acids. Study-wide findings and caveats: Per a prior analysis, the majority of TCR beta V segments were productive roughly 87% or roughly 30% of the time.

This chain links TRBV19 with TRBJ2-7; D might be TRBD1 (5 bases). The source is a female donor in good health and CMV-seropositive. Sample: PBMCs. CDR3 DNA: TGTGCCACCACCCCCGGCAGGGCCTCCTACGAGCAGTACTTC. Translated, it gives CATTPGRASYEQYF. Variable domain in full (rest from reference TRBV19 and TRBJ2-7): DGGITQSPKYLFRKEGQNVTLSCEQNLNHDAMYWYRQDPGQGLRLIYYSQIVNDFQKGDIAEGYSVSREKKESFPLTVTSAQKNPTAFYLCATTPGRASYEQYFGPGTRLTVT.